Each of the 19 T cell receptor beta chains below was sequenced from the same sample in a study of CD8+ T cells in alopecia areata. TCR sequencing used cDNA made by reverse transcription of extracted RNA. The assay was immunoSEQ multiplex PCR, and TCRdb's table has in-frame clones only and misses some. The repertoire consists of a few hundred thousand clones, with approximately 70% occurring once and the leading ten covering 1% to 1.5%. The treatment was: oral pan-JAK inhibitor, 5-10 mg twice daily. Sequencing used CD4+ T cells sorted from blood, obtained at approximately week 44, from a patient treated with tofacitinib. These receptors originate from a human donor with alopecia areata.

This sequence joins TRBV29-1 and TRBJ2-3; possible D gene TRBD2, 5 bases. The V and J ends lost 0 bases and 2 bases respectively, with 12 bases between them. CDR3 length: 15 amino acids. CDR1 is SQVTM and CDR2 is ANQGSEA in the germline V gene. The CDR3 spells CSVEDIDYLTDTQYF. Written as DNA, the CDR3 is TGCAGCGTTGAAGACATAGACTACCTCACAGATACGCAGTATTTT.

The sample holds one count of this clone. This CDR3 reads CASTPSGALDYGYTF. CDR3 DNA sequence: TGTGCCAGCACCCCATCCGGGGCGTTAGACTATGGCTACACCTTC. The V call is TRBV9, the J call TRBJ1-2; D might be TRBD1 (5 bases). Germline V lookup: CDR1 SGDLS, CDR2 YYNGEE. The CDR3 runs to 15 residues. The V end was cut by 6 bases, the J end by 3 bases, with 18 bases between. The variable domain in full, completed from reference TRBV9 and TRBJ1-2, reads DSGVTQTPKHLITATGQRVTLRCSPRSGDLSVYWYQQSLDQGLQFLIQYYNGEERAKGNILERFSAQQFPDLHSELNLSSLELGDSALYFCASTPSGALDYGYTFGSGTRLTVV.

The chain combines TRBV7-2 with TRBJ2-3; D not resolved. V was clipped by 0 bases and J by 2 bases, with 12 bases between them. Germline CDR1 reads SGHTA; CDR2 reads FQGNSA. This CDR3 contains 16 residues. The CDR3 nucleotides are TGTGCCAGCAGCTTAGCGCTTGCTACTATCACAGATACGCAGTATTTT. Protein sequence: CASSLALATITDTQYF.

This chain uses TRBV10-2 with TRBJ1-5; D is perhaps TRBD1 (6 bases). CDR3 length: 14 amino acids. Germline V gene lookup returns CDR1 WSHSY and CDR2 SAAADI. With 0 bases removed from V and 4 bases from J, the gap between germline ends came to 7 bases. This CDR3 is CASSESGGNQPQHF. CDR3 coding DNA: TGCGCCAGCAGTGAGTCAGGGGGTAATCAGCCCCAGCATTTT.

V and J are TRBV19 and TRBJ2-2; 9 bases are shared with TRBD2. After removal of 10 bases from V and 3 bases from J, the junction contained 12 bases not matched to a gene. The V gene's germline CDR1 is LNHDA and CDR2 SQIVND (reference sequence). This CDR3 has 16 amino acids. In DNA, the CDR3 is TGTGCCACCTCGGGAGCGGGGGGCCCCGACACCGGGGAGCTGTTTTTT. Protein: CATSGAGGPDTGELFF.

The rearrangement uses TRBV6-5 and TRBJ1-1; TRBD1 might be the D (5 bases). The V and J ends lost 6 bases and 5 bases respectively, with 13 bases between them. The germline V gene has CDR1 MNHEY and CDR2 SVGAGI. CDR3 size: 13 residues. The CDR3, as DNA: TGTGCCAGCAGGAGGGACTTGAGGACTGAAGCTTTCTTT. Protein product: CASRRDLRTEAFF.

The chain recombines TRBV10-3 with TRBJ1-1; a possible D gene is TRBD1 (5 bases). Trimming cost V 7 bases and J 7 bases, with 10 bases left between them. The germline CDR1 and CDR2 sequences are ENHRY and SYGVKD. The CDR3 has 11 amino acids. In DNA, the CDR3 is TGTGCCATCAAAGACGACAGTGAAGCTTTCTTT. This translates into CAIKDDSEAFF.

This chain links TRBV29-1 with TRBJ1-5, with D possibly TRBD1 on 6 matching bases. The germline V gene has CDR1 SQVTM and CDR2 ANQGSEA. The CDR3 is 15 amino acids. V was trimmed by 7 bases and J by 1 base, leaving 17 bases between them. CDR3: CSATTGRGSNQPQHF. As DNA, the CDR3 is TGCAGCGCCACAACCGGCAGGGGAAGCAATCAGCCCCAGCATTTT. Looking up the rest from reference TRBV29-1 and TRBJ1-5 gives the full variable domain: SAVISQKPSRDICQRGTSLTIQCQVDSQVTMMFWYRQQPGQSLTLIATANQGSEATYESGFVIDKFPISRPNLTFSTLTVSNMSPEDSSIYLCSATTGRGSNQPQHFGDGTRLSIL.

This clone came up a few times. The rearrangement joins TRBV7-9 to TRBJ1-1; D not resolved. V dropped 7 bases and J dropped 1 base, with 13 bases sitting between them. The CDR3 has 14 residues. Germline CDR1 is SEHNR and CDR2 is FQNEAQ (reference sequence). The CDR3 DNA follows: TGTGCCAGCACCCCCGGCAATTCGAACACTGAAGCTTTCTTT. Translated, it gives CASTPGNSNTEAFF. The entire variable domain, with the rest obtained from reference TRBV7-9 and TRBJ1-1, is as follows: DTGVSQNPRHKITKRGQNVTFRCDPISEHNRLYWYRQTLGQGPEFLTYFQNEAQLEKSRLLSDRFSAERPKGSFSTLEIQRTEQGDSAMYLCASTPGNSNTEAFFGQGTRLTVV.

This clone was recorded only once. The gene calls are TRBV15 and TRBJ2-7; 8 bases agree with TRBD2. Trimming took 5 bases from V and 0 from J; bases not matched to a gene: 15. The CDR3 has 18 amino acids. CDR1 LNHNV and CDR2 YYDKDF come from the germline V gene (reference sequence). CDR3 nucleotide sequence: TGTGCCACCAGCGGCGGGGGGCAGGGGAGCCCCATCTCCTACGAGCAGTACTTC. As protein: CATSGGGQGSPISYEQYF.

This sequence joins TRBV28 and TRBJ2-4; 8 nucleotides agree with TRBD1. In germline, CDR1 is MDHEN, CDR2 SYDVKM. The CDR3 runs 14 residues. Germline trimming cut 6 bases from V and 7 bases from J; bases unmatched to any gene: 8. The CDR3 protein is CASRRTGFSNIQYF. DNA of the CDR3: TGTGCCAGCAGGCGGACAGGGTTTAGTAACATTCAGTACTTC.

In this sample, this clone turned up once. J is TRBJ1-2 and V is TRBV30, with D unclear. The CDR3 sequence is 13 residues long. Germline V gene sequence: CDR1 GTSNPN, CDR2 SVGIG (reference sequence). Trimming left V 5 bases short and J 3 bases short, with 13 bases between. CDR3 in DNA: TGTGCCTGGGGCGGACGGCCCGACTATGGCTACACCTTC. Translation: CAWGGRPDYGYTF.

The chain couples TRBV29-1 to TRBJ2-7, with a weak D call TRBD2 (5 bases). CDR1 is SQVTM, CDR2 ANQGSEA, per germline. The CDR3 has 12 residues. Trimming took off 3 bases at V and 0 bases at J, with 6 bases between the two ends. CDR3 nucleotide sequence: TGCAGCGTTGAGGGGAGCTCCTACGAGCAGTACTTC. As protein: CSVEGSSYEQYF.

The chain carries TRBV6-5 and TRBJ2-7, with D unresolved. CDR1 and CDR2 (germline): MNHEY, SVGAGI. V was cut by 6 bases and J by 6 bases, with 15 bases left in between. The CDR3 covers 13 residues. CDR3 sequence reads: CASSPQEIGEQYF. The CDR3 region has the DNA TGTGCCAGCAGCCCCCAGGAAATTGGCGAGCAGTACTTC.

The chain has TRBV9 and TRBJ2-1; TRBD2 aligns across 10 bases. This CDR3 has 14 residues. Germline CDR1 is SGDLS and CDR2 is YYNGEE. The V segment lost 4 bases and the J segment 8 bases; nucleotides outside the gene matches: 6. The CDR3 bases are TGTGCCAGCAGCCCGGGACTAGCGAATGATGAGCAGTTCTTC. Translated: CASSPGLANDEQFF.

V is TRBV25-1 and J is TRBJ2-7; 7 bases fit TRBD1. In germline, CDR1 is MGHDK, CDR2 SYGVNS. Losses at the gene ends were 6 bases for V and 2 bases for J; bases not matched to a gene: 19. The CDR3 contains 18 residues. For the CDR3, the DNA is TGTGCCAGCAGCTTGGAAAGTATAGGGACAGATAGAACCTACGAGCAGTACTTC. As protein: CASSLESIGTDRTYEQYF.

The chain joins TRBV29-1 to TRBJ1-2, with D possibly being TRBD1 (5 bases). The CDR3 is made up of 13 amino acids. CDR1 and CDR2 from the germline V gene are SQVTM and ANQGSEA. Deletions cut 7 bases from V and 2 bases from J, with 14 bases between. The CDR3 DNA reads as TGCAGCGCAGTGACAGAACCAAACTATGGCTACACCTTC. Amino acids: CSAVTEPNYGYTF.

The CDR3 DNA reads as TGTGCCAGCAGTTTTAAGGTCGGAGCTTTCTTT. It encodes CASSFKVGAFF. This chain connects TRBV28 to TRBJ1-1; D is undetermined. The CDR3 runs 11 residues. The germline V gene has CDR1 MDHEN and CDR2 SYDVKM. The V end was cut by 3 bases, the J end by 10 bases, with 9 bases between.

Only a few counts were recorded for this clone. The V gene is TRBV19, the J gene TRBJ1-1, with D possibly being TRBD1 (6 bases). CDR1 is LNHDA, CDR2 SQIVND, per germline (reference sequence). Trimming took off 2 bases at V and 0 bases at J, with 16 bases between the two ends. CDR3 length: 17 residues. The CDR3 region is CASSIRGFGSLNTEAFF. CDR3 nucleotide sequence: TGTGCCAGTAGTATAAGGGGGTTTGGCAGTCTGAACACTGAAGCTTTCTTT.